This TCR beta chain was identified in a study of cytomegalovirus exposure and HLA in healthy donors. CDR3 length equals 21 residues. Germline V gives CDR1 SGHVT, CDR2 SQSDAQ. With 1 base clipped from V and 8 bases from J, the junction kept 22 bases outside the gene matches. Notes on this clone: As yet, its antigen is unknown.

Primers included in the PCR were 60 Vbeta and 13 Jbeta primers. Only in-frame clones appear in the TCRdb table, and some are missing; sequencing was by immunoSEQ multiplex PCR. The ten most abundant clones cover 1.5% to 2% of a sample with over 100,000 clones. Study-wide results and caveats: Later work showed greater clonal expansion in HLA-associated TCR beta chains than in equally common others. Most TCRs appeared rarely, but some public TCRs recurred in many donors.

The sequenced material came from PBMCs. The receptor was isolated from a woman between 40 and 50 years old in good health and CMV-seropositive. V is TRBV7-4 and J is TRBJ2-1; TRBD2 agrees at 11 bases. This CDR3 reads CASSLGDSLAGEYRGCDEQFF. The CDR3, as DNA: TGTGCCAGCAGCTTAGGCGACTCACTAGCGGGAGAATATCGGGGGTGCGATGAGCAGTTCTTC.